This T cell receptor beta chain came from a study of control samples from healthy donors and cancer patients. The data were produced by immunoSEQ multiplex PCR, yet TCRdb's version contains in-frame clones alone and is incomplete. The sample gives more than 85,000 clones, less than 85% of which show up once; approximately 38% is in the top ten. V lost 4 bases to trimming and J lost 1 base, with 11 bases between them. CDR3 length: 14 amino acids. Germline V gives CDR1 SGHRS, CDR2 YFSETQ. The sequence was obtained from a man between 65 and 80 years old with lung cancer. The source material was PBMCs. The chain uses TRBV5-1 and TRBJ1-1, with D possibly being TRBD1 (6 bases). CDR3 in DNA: TGCGCCAGCAGCCCGGACAGTACGAACACTGAAGCTTTCTTT. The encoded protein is CASSPDSTNTEAFF.